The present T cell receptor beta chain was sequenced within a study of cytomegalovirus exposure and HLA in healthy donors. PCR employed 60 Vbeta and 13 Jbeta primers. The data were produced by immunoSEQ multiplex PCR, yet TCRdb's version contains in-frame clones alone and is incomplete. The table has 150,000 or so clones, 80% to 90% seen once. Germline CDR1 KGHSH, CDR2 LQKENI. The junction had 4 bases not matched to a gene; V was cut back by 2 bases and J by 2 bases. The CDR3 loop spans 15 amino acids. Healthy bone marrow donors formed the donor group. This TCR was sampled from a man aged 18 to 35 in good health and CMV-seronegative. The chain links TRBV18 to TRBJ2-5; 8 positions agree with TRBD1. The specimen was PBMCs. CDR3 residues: CASSPEGQAQETQYF. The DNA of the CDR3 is TGTGCCAGCTCACCAGAGGGACAGGCACAAGAGACCCAGTACTTC. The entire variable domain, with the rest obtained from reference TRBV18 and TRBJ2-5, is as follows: NAGVMQNPRHLVRRRGQEARLRCSPMKGHSHVYWYRQLPEEGLKFMVYLQKENIIDESGMPKERFSAEFPKEGPSILRIQQVVRGDSAAYFCASSPEGQAQETQYFGPGTRLLVL.